Presented here are 10 T cell receptor beta chains from one specimen sequenced in a study of CD8 T cells in Susac syndrome. RNA totalling roughly 0.45 to 1 ug underwent reverse transcription with random hexamers. MiXCR was run by TCRdb on the immunoSEQ multiplex PCR reads, yielding one entry per CDR3 protein. This sample has 140,000 to 150,000 distinct CDR3 sequences, with about 94% found just once. Sequenced: CD4+ T cells from PBMCs. The receptor source for this set is a human donor with Susac syndrome.

The gene calls are TRBV11-2 and TRBJ2-5; D is unclear. This CDR3 is 10 amino acids long. The germline V and J ends were trimmed by 8 bases and 9 bases, with 10 bases remaining between them. Germline V gene sequence: CDR1 SGHAT, CDR2 FQNNGV. CDR3 coding DNA: TGTGCCAGCTCCGACGGTGCCCAGTACTTC. It translates to CASSDGAQYF.

This clonotype came up once. The gene calls are TRBV23-1 and TRBJ1-1; possibly TRBD1 for D (6 bases). TRBV23-1 is sorted into the ORF group, with uncertain function. There are 15 residues in the CDR3. Trimming removed 2 bases at V and 4 bases at J, with 14 bases between. The CDR3 coding sequence is TGCGCCAGCAGTCAAGCAACAGGGCTCGGCACTGAAGCTTTCTTT. As protein: CASSQATGLGTEAFF.

V gene TRBV10-3 combines with J gene TRBJ1-1; D is unresolved. This CDR3 region has 15 residues. Per germline, CDR1 ENHRY and CDR2 SYGVKD. With 4 bases removed from V and 1 base from J, the gap between germline ends came to 13 bases. The CDR3 region is CAISASEHSNTEAFF. The CDR3 nucleotides are TGTGCCATCAGTGCGTCAGAACATTCGAACACTGAAGCTTTCTTT.

This chain links TRBV4-1 with TRBJ2-7; 8 positions agree with TRBD1. The CDR3 totals 13 residues. Germline lookup yields CDR1 MGHRA and CDR2 YSYEKL. V was clipped by 4 bases and J by 6 bases; unmatched bases: 5. Here the CDR3 DNA reads TGCGCCAGCAGCCGGGGACAGGTTAGCGAGCAGTACTTC. Amino acid sequence: CASSRGQVSEQYF.

This chain joins TRBV3-1 and TRBJ1-6; D is ambiguous. V was shortened by 4 bases and J by 5 bases, with 9 bases between the two germline ends. The CDR3 length is 14 residues. CDR1 and CDR2 (germline): LGHDT, YNNKEL (reference sequence). Written as DNA, the CDR3 is TGTGCCAGCAGCCGAGAGGTCGATAATTCACCCCTCCACTTT. It codes for CASSREVDNSPLHF.

The V and J genes are TRBV9 and TRBJ2-7, with 7 bases lining up with TRBD1. The junction had 13 bases not matched to a gene; V was cut back by 4 bases and J by 6 bases. The CDR3 sequence is 15 residues long. Germline V gene sequence: CDR1 SGDLS, CDR2 YYNGEE. The CDR3 DNA is TGTGCCAGCAGCACCTCGACAGGGAGTACGATCGAGCAGTACTTC. Translation: CASSTSTGSTIEQYF.

This clonotype occurred once. The rearrangement joins TRBV27 to TRBJ1-1, with D uncertain. Germline V gene sequence: CDR1 MNHEY, CDR2 SMNVEV (reference sequence). The CDR3 contains 14 residues. V shed 3 bases and J shed 4 bases, with 12 bases lying between them. The CDR3 loop is CASSLRSRGTEAFF. CDR3 in DNA: TGTGCCAGCAGTTTGCGAAGTCGCGGCACTGAAGCTTTCTTT.

This chain links TRBV20-1 with TRBJ2-5; 7 nucleotides agree with TRBD2. V dropped 2 bases and J dropped 1; count of bases not matched to a gene: 4. Germline lookup yields CDR1 DFQATT and CDR2 SNEGSKA (reference sequence). There are 14 residues in the CDR3. Here the CDR3 reads CSARTSGIQETQYF. The CDR3 region has the DNA TGCAGTGCTAGAACCAGCGGGATCCAAGAGACCCAGTACTTC.

The chain joins TRBV6-5 to TRBJ1-2; D gene uncertain. Germline CDR1 is MNHEY and CDR2 is SVGAGI. This CDR3 is built from 14 residues. The V end lost 5 bases, the J end lost 0 bases, and 10 bases lay between the germline ends. The CDR3 spells CASSPGPTNYGYTF. In DNA form, the CDR3 reads TGTGCCAGCAGTCCCGGGCCGACTAACTATGGCTACACCTTC.

The rearrangement uses TRBV5-1 and TRBJ2-1; 10 bases are a match to TRBD2. The CDR3 has 15 residues. After removal of 1 base from V and 8 bases from J, the junction contained 6 bases not matched to a gene. The V gene's germline CDR1 is SGHRS and CDR2 YFSETQ. For the CDR3, the DNA is TGCGCCAGCAGCTTGACTAGCGGGGCGGGGCATGAGCAGTTCTTC. This sequence encodes CASSLTSGAGHEQFF.